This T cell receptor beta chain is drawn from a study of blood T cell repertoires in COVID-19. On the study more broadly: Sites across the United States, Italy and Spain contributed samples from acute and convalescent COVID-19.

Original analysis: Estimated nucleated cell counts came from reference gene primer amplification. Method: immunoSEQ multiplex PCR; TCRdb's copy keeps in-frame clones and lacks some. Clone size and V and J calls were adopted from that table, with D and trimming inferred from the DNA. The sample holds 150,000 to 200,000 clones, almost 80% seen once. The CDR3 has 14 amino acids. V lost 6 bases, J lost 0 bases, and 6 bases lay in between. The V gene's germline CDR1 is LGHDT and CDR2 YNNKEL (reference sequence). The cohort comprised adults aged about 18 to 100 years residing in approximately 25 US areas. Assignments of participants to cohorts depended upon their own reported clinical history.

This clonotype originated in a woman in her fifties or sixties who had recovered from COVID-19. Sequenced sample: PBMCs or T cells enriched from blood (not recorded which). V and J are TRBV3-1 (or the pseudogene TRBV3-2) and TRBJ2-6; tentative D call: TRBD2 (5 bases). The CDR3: CASSRDSGANVLTF. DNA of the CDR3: TGTGCCAGCAGTCGGGACTCTGGGGCCAACGTCCTGACTTTC.